This TCR beta chain was captured in a study of beta chain features in type 1 diabetes. As for this clone: Its specificity is not known.

Trimming left V 0 bases short and J 2 bases short, with 13 bases between. The length of the CDR3 is 16 residues. Germline CDR1 and CDR2: SGDLS and YYNGEE. The authors took one heparinised blood draw, averaging about 120 mL, from each donor. What was sequenced were expressed TCRB transcripts, since all of the isolated RNA had been reverse transcribed. Generated by immunoSEQ multiplex PCR, the TCRdb table keeps only in-frame clones and is missing some. The repertoire has hundreds of thousands of clones, around 15% of them found once; the top ten carry 0.07% to 0.095%. Study-wide findings and caveats: Type 1 diabetes patients showed fewer insertions and more deletions at VDJ junctions.

The sequence was collected from a man aged 18-30 years in good health. The sequenced material came from naive CD4+ T cells from blood. The rearrangement joins TRBV9 to TRBJ2-3; D perhaps matches TRBD2 (5 bases). The CDR3 nucleotides read TGTGCCAGCAGCGTAGTCGGGGAGAGGTTCACAGATACGCAGTATTTT. This translates into CASSVVGERFTDTQYF.